This T cell receptor beta chain is from a study of cytomegalovirus exposure and HLA in healthy donors. Primers included in the PCR were 60 Vbeta and 13 Jbeta primers. Method: immunoSEQ multiplex PCR; TCRdb's copy keeps in-frame clones and lacks some. The data show some 120,000 clones, with around 86% seen just once and less than 2.5% held by the top ten. This TCR was recovered from a woman between 40 and 50 years old in good health and CMV-seronegative. Sequenced material: PBMCs.

The CDR3 coding sequence is TGCGCCAGCAGCTTGGAACAGGGGTTGAAAAAACTGTTTTTT. Its protein product is CASSLEQGLKKLFF. The chain recombines TRBV5-1 with TRBJ1-4; 7 bases line up with TRBD1. V was clipped by 0 bases and J by 9 bases; unmatched bases: 5. CDR1 is SGHRS and CDR2 is YFSETQ in the germline V gene. The CDR3 has 14 amino acids.